Each of the 16 T cell receptor beta chains below was sequenced from the same sample in a study of CD4 T cells in relation to SARS-CoV-2 and coronaviruses. The unexposed donors gave CD4+ T cells in about 2011-2018, prior to COVID-19. The repertoire was sequenced with immunoSEQ multiplex PCR; TCRdb's copy has only in-frame clones and lacks some. The table records under 90,000 clones, approximately 95% of them present only once. Sequencing used naive CD4+ T cells from PBMCs. This sample's subset: naive CD4+ T cells isolated by negative enrichment. Receptor source: a human donor in good health.

This chain links TRBV27 with TRBJ2-1; 8 bases map to TRBD1. CDR3 length: 15 amino acids. Germline CDR1 is MNHEY and CDR2 is SMNVEV (reference sequence). Trimming at V came to 6 bases and at J to 1 base, leaving 5 bases not matched to a gene. CDR3 residues: CASSLGTGSYNEQFF. The CDR3 DNA is TGTGCCAGCAGCCTCGGGACAGGTTCCTACAATGAGCAGTTCTTC.

This chain links TRBV7-9 with TRBJ2-7, with 8 bases fitting TRBD2. Germline CDR1 is SEHNR and CDR2 is FQNEAQ (reference sequence). V shed 7 bases and J 0 bases; nucleotides not matched to a gene: 8. The CDR3 contains 15 residues. The CDR3 DNA reads TGTGCCAGCATTCGGGGGGGGAGTGGCTCCTACGAGCAGTACTTC. As protein: CASIRGGSGSYEQYF.

The rearrangement links TRBV11-2 to TRBJ2-6; the D is unclear. The germline gives CDR1 SGHAT, CDR2 FQNNGV. The ends were cut back, 1 base at V and 2 bases at J, with 0 bases in the middle. The CDR3 totals 13 residues. The chain's CDR3 is CASSLAGANVLTF. For the CDR3, the DNA is TGTGCCAGCAGCTTAGCTGGGGCCAACGTCCTGACTTTC.

The chain recombines TRBV6-5 with TRBJ1-4; D is undetermined. The V gene's germline CDR1 is MNHEY and CDR2 SVGAGI. The CDR3 has 12 amino acids. Trimming left V 6 bases short and J 8 bases short, with 10 bases between. Written as DNA, the CDR3 is TGTGCCAGCAGGACCCACAGAGAAAAACTGTTTTTT. It yields the protein CASRTHREKLFF.

The V call is TRBV28, the J call TRBJ1-2, with D possibly matching TRBD1 (6 bases). V gave up 10 bases and J gave up 0 bases, with 15 bases separating them. Germline V gene data show CDR1 as MDHEN and CDR2 as SYDVKM. The CDR3 runs 14 residues. The CDR3 DNA follows: TGTGCCACCGACGGGGGGCTAACTAACTATGGCTACACCTTC. It encodes CATDGGLTNYGYTF.

The chain is built from TRBV6-2 or TRBV6-3 and TRBJ2-1; D is undetermined. V lost 5 bases and J 6 bases, leaving 17 bases between the germline ends. This CDR3 has 15 amino acids. Germline V gene data show CDR1 as MNHEY and CDR2 as SVGEGT. The CDR3: CASSNRVGRVNEQFF. Written as DNA, the CDR3 is TGTGCCAGCAGTAACCGAGTGGGCCGGGTCAATGAGCAGTTCTTC.

The CDR3 sequence: CASSRDRGTYNEQFF. The CDR3 DNA reads as TGTGCCAGCAGTCGCGACAGGGGAACCTACAATGAGCAGTTCTTC. The gene calls are TRBV6-2 or TRBV6-3 and TRBJ2-1, with TRBD1 matching over 8 bases. Germline V gene data show CDR1 as MNHEY and CDR2 as SVGEGT. This CDR3 has 15 amino acids. Trimming took 5 bases from V and 2 from J; bases not matched to a gene: 5.

The CDR3 reads CASRGPGPGYGYTF. DNA of the CDR3: TGTGCCAGCAGAGGGCCAGGGCCGGGGTATGGCTACACCTTC. The chain uses TRBV28 and TRBJ1-2; tentative D call: TRBD1 (5 bases). Trimming removed 6 bases from V and 5 bases from J, with 16 bases in between. Germline V gene lookup returns CDR1 MDHEN and CDR2 SYDVKM. The length of the CDR3 is 14 residues.

In its sample, this clone was seen once. The CDR3 end shows no conserved phenylalanine or tryptophan, and so a read error is likely. The limits of the CDR3 on the DNA are not certain, so only TCRdb's listed CDR3 is given. The chain carries TRBV20-1 and TRBJ1-1. The CDR3 contains 8 residues when both ends are counted. Germline assignment: CDR1 DFQATT and CDR2 SNEGSKA (reference sequence). The CDR3 sequence: CSAPDPPN.

This rearrangement joins TRBV3-1 (or the pseudogene TRBV3-2) to TRBJ1-2; perhaps TRBD1 as D (5 bases). The CDR3 totals 15 residues. The germline gives CDR1 LGHDT, CDR2 YNNKEL (reference sequence). V was pared by 0 bases and J by 4 bases, with 12 bases between. Here the CDR3 reads CASSQDRGRLYGYTF. The CDR3 coding sequence is TGTGCCAGCAGCCAAGATAGGGGCAGGCTCTATGGCTACACCTTC.

The chain is built from TRBV7-3 and TRBJ2-3, with 9 nucleotides matching TRBD2. Germline values: CDR1 SGHTA, CDR2 FQGTGA. This CDR3 is 16 amino acids long. V lost 0 bases and J lost 2; bases outside the gene matches: 3. CDR3 nucleotide sequence: TGTGCCAGCAGCTTAACTTGGACTAGCGACACAGATACGCAGTATTTT. Protein sequence: CASSLTWTSDTDTQYF. Supplemented by reference TRBV7-3 and TRBJ2-3, the full variable domain reads GAGVSQTPSNKVTEKGKYVELRCDPISGHTALYWYRQSLGQGPEFLIYFQGTGAADDSGLPNDRFFAVRPEGSVSTLKIQRTERGDSAVYLCASSLTWTSDTDTQYFGPGTRLTVL.

This chain connects TRBV27 to TRBJ2-5; possibly TRBD2 for D (5 bases). The ends were cut back, 3 bases at V and 5 bases at J, with 22 bases in the middle. Germline V gene sequence: CDR1 MNHEY, CDR2 SMNVEV (reference sequence). The length of the CDR3 is 17 residues. The CDR3 DNA is TGTGCCAGCAGTTTGCCCTTCGAGCCAGAGGGAAGGGAGACCCAGTACTTC. The encoded protein is CASSLPFEPEGRETQYF.

In nucleotides, the CDR3 is TGTGCCAGTAGTATTCAGGGATTCCCTTCACCCCTCCACTTT. Translated: CASSIQGFPSPLHF. The rearrangement joins TRBV19 to TRBJ1-6, with D possibly being TRBD1 (5 bases). V lost 3 bases and J lost 9, with 12 bases in between. The length of the CDR3 is 14 residues. The germline gives CDR1 LNHDA, CDR2 SQIVND (reference sequence).

This chain connects TRBV30 to TRBJ1-3, with a possible D match to TRBD1 (6 bases). The CDR3 extends over 16 amino acids. Trimming left V 7 bases short and J 0 bases short, with 19 bases between. Germline CDR1 and CDR2: GTSNPN and SVGIG (reference sequence). The CDR3: CASSTGLPTSGNTIYF. The CDR3 DNA sequence: TGTGCCTCAAGCACAGGGCTTCCGACCTCTGGAAACACCATATATTTT.

The chain combines TRBV6-5 with TRBJ2-2; 8 bases map to TRBD1. CDR1 and CDR2 (germline): MNHEY, SVGAGI. J was trimmed by 6 bases and V by 7 bases; bases with no gene match: 7. This CDR3 region has 14 residues. Here the CDR3 DNA reads TGTGCCAGCACTACGGACAGGGAGGCCGGGGAGCTGTTTTTT. It is translated as CASTTDREAGELFF.

V and J are TRBV25-1 and TRBJ2-2; 8 nucleotides align to TRBD1. CDR1 MGHDK and CDR2 SYGVNS come from the germline V gene. CDR3 length: 15 residues. V was pared by 4 bases and J by 7 bases, with 8 bases of the junction left unmatched. The CDR3 loop reads CASSVRGHTGGELFF. CDR3 sequence (DNA): TGTGCCAGCAGTGTCAGGGGGCATACTGGCGGGGAGCTGTTTTTT.